The source of this T cell receptor (beta chain) is a study of shared clonotypes between healthy human individuals. Trimming shortened V by 4 bases and J by 4 bases, and 11 bases separated the two germline ends. The CDR3 length is 13 residues. Looked up from germline, CDR1 is SGDLS and CDR2 is YYNGEE. Produced via immunoSEQ multiplex PCR; TCRdb's table is partial and in-frame only. Of 2 million to 2.5 million clones in the sample, approximately 94% are singletons; the top ten hold around 0.13%. This TCR was sampled from a man younger than 35 in good health. What was sequenced was naive CD4+ T cells sorted from blood. The sample's subset: CD45RA+ positively selected. V gene TRBV9 combines with J gene TRBJ1-2; possible D gene TRBD1, 5 bases. CDR3 sequence: CASSSGVGYGYTF. CDR3 coding DNA: TGTGCCAGCAGCTCGGGGGTGGGCTATGGCTACACCTTC.